A selection of T cell receptor beta chains follows, all from one sample in a study of naive and memory T cell subsets. TCRdb processed the UMI-ligation and nested PCR reads anew with MiXCR; each CDR3 protein has one entry. The sample carries some 21,000 distinct CDR3 sequences, around 6% recorded once. The source material was skin, sampled from a tuberculin skin test site. These receptors all come from an adult in good health. Both conserved end residues are part of each CDR3. The D gene is left open where the match is weak. Rows may omit the clone size; those that give it use once, few, many or a size class.

>many|TRBV20-1|-|TRBJ2-3
TGCAGTGCTAGAGTCTCAGATACGCAGTATTTT
CSARVSDTQYF
>few|TRBV12-3/TRBV12-4|TRBD1|TRBJ2-5
TGTGCCAGCAGTTGGGGGACAGGGGTCGAGACCCAGTACTTC
CASSWGTGVETQYF
>-|TRBV28|TRBD1|TRBJ2-2
TGTGCCAGCAGTTTAAACCAGGGGGCGAACACCGGGGAGCTGTTTTTT
CASSLNQGANTGELFF
>few|TRBV25-1|TRBD2|TRBJ2-3
TGTGCCAGCAGTGATAGCGGGAGGGCTAGCACAGATACGCAGTATTTT
CASSDSGRASTDTQYF
>many|TRBV18|TRBD2|TRBJ2-1
TGTGCCAGCTCACCTTTCACTAGCGGTGACAATGAGCAGTTCTTC
CASSPFTSGDNEQFF
>many|TRBV19|-|TRBJ2-2
TGTGCCAGTAGAACCGGGGGACCGAACACCGGGGAGCTGTTTTTT
CASRTGGPNTGELFF
>many|TRBV7-3|TRBD1|TRBJ2-1
TGTGCCAGCAGCTTAAGGGACAGGGCCTCCTACAATGAGCAGTTCTTC
CASSLRDRASYNEQFF
>-|TRBV2|-|TRBJ1-1
TGTGCCAGCAGTGGGAGTAGAGCGGGGTCCACTGAAGCTTTCTTT
CASSGSRAGSTEAFF
>many|TRBV29-1|-|TRBJ2-7
TGCAGCGTTGCGTTGACAGGTTCTTCCTACGAGCAGTACTTC
CSVALTGSSYEQYF
>few|TRBV5-6|-|TRBJ2-2
TGTGCCAGCAGCTGGAGCTCGAACACCGGGGAGCTGTTTTTT
CASSWSSNTGELFF
>-|TRBV12-3/TRBV12-4|TRBD1|TRBJ2-7
TGTGCCAGCAGTTTGACAGGGGGATGGACTTCTGCCTACGAGCAGTACTTC
CASSLTGGWTSAYEQYF
>many|TRBV3-1|TRBD1|TRBJ2-1
TGTGCCAGCAGCAAGCGGCATACCGGGACAGGGTACAATGAGCAGTTCTTC
CASSKRHTGTGYNEQFF
>many|TRBV5-1|-|TRBJ1-1
TGCGCCAGCAGCCCTGCGGGCGAGAGGGACACTGAAGCTTTCTTT
CASSPAGERDTEAFF
>few|TRBV19|TRBD1|TRBJ1-5
TGTGCCAGTAGTCCGACAGGGAGCAATCAGCCCCAGCATTTT
CASSPTGSNQPQHF
>many|TRBV12-3/TRBV12-4|-|TRBJ1-1
TGTGCCAGCAGTCGCCGGGCGGGTTCTGTGAACACTGAAGCTTTCTTT
CASSRRAGSVNTEAFF
>few|TRBV19|-|TRBJ2-7
TGTGCCAGTAGTATAAGGAACGGGCCCTACGAGCAGTACTTC
CASSIRNGPYEQYF
>many|TRBV6-2/TRBV6-3|TRBD1|TRBJ1-5
TGTGCCAGCAGTTACCGGGGGAGCAGGGGGGGCAATCAGCCCCAGCATTTT
CASSYRGSRGGNQPQHF
>-|TRBV29-1|-|TRBJ1-2
TGCAGCGTTGAGTCTCGACCAGCAGCAAACCATGGCTACACCTTC
CSVESRPAANHGYTF
>few|TRBV2|-|TRBJ1-2
TGTGCCAGCAGTGAATCAGGGCTGGAGGGCTACACCTTC
CASSESGLEGYTF
>many|TRBV7-9|-|TRBJ2-1
TGTGCCAGCAGCTCGTACGATGAGCAGTTCTTC
CASSSYDEQFF
>many|TRBV28|TRBD2|TRBJ2-7
TGTGCCAGCAGTCCGGGGACTAGCGGGAGCTACGAGCAGTACTTC
CASSPGTSGSYEQYF
>-|TRBV12-3/TRBV12-4|-|TRBJ1-2
TGTGCCAGCAGTTTAGAATTCGGTAACTATGGCTACACCTTC
CASSLEFGNYGYTF
>many|TRBV6-2/TRBV6-3|TRBD2|TRBJ2-1
TGTGCCAGCAGTTTCTCTCCGGGAGGGGTACACTACAATGAGCAGTTCTTC
CASSFSPGGVHYNEQFF
>-|TRBV19|-|TRBJ1-5
TGTGCCAGTAGTAGCCAGGAAAATCAGCCCCAGCATTTT
CASSSQENQPQHF
>many|TRBV6-6|-|TRBJ2-1
TGTGCCAGCAGTTACCCGACAGAAAAATTCTCCTACAATGAGCAGTTCTTC
CASSYPTEKFSYNEQFF
>few|TRBV30|-|TRBJ1-1
TGTGCCTGGAGTGTCCTAGGGGCGAGAGGTGAAGCTTTCTTT
CAWSVLGARGEAFF
>-|TRBV20-1|-|TRBJ1-5
TGCAGTGTGCTGAGAGAGAGCAATCAGCCCCAGAATTTT
CSVLRESNQPQNF
>medium-sized|TRBV29-1|-|TRBJ1-1
TGCAGCGAGCCTTTCGGCCAGGGCGACACTGAAGCTTTCTTT
CSEPFGQGDTEAFF
>many|TRBV5-1|TRBD2|TRBJ2-1
TGCGCCAGCAGCTTGTTAGTAGCGGGAGTTCATACCTACAATGAGCAGTTCTTC
CASSLLVAGVHTYNEQFF
>many|TRBV5-1|TRBD1|TRBJ2-2
TGCGCCAGCAGTCTGCCGGGACAGGGGTTCCTCGGGGAGCTGTTTTTT
CASSLPGQGFLGELFF
>-|TRBV30|TRBD1|TRBJ1-1
TGTGCCTGGAGTACTAACAGGGGAGGTACTGAAGCTTTCTTT
CAWSTNRGGTEAFF
>-|TRBV7-8|-|TRBJ1-4
TGTGCCAGCAGCTTAGAACTCGCGGATAAAAAACTGTTTTTT
CASSLELADKKLFF
>few|TRBV20-1|-|TRBJ1-1
TGCAGTGCTAGAGATCACACGGCGGGCATGAACACTGAAGCTTTCTTT
CSARDHTAGMNTEAFF
>few|TRBV7-6|-|TRBJ2-7
TGTGCCAGCACCCCCGAGGGGCGGGTAGAGCAGTACTTC
CASTPEGRVEQYF
>many|TRBV21-1|-|TRBJ2-7
TGTGCCAGCAGCAAAGGTAACCCGGACATAATGGGATCCTACGAGCAGTACTTC
CASSKGNPDIMGSYEQYF
>many|TRBV27|TRBD1|TRBJ2-6
TGTGCCAGCAGTTTGACAGGGGGCTCTGGGGCCAACGTCCTGACTTTC
CASSLTGGSGANVLTF
>many|TRBV19|-|TRBJ2-2
TGTGCCAGTAGTTTCGACAGAGTCGCGAACACCGGGGAGCTGTTTTTT
CASSFDRVANTGELFF
>many|TRBV28|TRBD2|TRBJ2-1
TGTGCCAGCAGTCGACTAGCGGGACCCTTGGATGAGCAGTTCTTC
CASSRLAGPLDEQFF
>-|TRBV7-8|-|TRBJ2-5
TGTGCCAGCAGCTTCGGACACGGGCAAGAGACCCAGTACTTC
CASSFGHGQETQYF
>-|TRBV6-2/TRBV6-3|-|TRBJ1-6
TGTGCCAGCATCCAAACCCTCGGACAGCCATCCAACTTT
CASIQTLGQPSNF
>-|TRBV4-3|-|TRBJ1-1
TGCGCCAGCAGCCACTACTTAATCTTGCGGGGCCCCCGGGACACTGAAGCTTTCTTT
CASSHYLILRGPRDTEAFF
>many|TRBV24-1|-|TRBJ2-3
TGTGCCACCAGTGATTTGCCGGGACCCGGCACAGATACGCAGTATTTT
CATSDLPGPGTDTQYF
>many|TRBV11-1|-|TRBJ2-7
TGTGCCAGCAGCTTTGGCTTGACCTACGAGCAGTACTTC
CASSFGLTYEQYF
>many|TRBV12-3/TRBV12-4|TRBD2|TRBJ2-5
TGTGCCAGCAGTTTGTATACTAGCGGGGGAGAGACCCAGTACTTC
CASSLYTSGGETQYF